This T cell receptor beta chain comes out of a study of blood T cell repertoires in COVID-19. Study overall: Sources were T cells, B-cell-depleted T cells, or PBMCs; the material itself was cDNA or gDNA.

This clone was detected only once. Measured with immunoSEQ multiplex PCR; TCRdb has only the in-frame clones, and not every one. Among some 300,000 clones, 85% to 90% were seen once, and the ten largest hold roughly 1%. From germline, CDR1 is LNHNV and CDR2 YYDKDF (reference sequence). J was trimmed by 5 bases and V by 5 bases; bases with no gene match: 17. This CDR3 has 17 amino acids. The rearrangement uses TRBV15 and TRBJ1-1, with 7 bases lining up with TRBD1. Sequencing was performed on peripheral blood. The TCR was taken from a woman aged 35 to 49 with COVID-19, enrolled during active disease. The CDR3 nucleotides read TGTGCCACCAGCGGCTATTCGACAGGGAGGTTGAGAACTGAAGCTTTCTTT. Translation gives CATSGYSTGRLRTEAFF. The full variable domain, rest sourced from reference TRBV15 and TRBJ1-1, is DAMVIQNPRYQVTQFGKPVTLSCSQTLNHNVMYWYQQKSSQAPKLLFHYYDKDFNNEADTPDNFQSRRPNTSFCFLDIRSPGLGDTAMYLCATSGYSTGRLRTEAFFGQGTRLTVV.